Listed below are T cell receptor beta chains from one sample, sequenced in a study of vaccination and CD4 T cells after COVID-19. TCRdb re-analysed the PCR reads in MiXCR, keeping a single row per CDR3 protein. The sample has roughly 4,700 distinct CDR3 sequences, roughly 40% seen once. Their target antigens are unknown. The material was CD4+ T cells from blood, cultured in vitro, obtained after SARS-CoV-2 vaccination. Receptors were obtained from a human donor who had recovered from COVID-19. Both conserved end residues are part of each CDR3. The D gene is left open where the match is weak. Expanded clones are given a class, and other clones once, few, many or no size at all.

cdr3_aa: CSARESKDRYAQPQHF; cdr3_nt: TGCAGTGCTAGAGAAAGTAAGGACAGGTACGCTCAGCCCCAGCATTTT; d_call: TRBD1; v_call: TRBV20-1; j_call: TRBJ1-5; clone_size: NA
cdr3_aa: CSAHGGGARRSWETQYF; cdr3_nt: TGCAGTGCTCACGGGGGTGGGGCGCGTAGGTCGTGGGAGACCCAGTACTTC; d_call: NA; v_call: TRBV20-1; j_call: TRBJ2-5; clone_size: NA
cdr3_aa: CASTLHPGGNTGELFF; cdr3_nt: TGTGCCAGCACCCTCCACCCGGGGGGGAACACCGGGGAGCTGTTTTTT; d_call: TRBD2; v_call: TRBV28; j_call: TRBJ2-2; clone_size: NA
cdr3_aa: CASSLRGRNTEAFF; cdr3_nt: TGTGCCAGCAGCTTACGAGGGCGCAACACTGAAGCTTTCTTT; d_call: NA; v_call: TRBV7-8; j_call: TRBJ1-1; clone_size: NA
cdr3_aa: CSATAGGGDTQYF; cdr3_nt: TGCAGTGCTACGGCGGGAGGGGGAGATACGCAGTATTTT; d_call: TRBD2; v_call: TRBV20-1; j_call: TRBJ2-3; clone_size: NA
cdr3_aa: CASSLVSYNSPLHF; cdr3_nt: TGTGCCAGCAGCTTAGTTTCCTATAATTCACCCCTCCACTTT; d_call: NA; v_call: TRBV7-9; j_call: TRBJ1-6; clone_size: NA
cdr3_aa: CASRDGLAGDTQYF; cdr3_nt: TGTGCCAGCAGGGATGGACTAGCGGGGGATACGCAGTATTTT; d_call: TRBD2; v_call: TRBV6-2/TRBV6-3; j_call: TRBJ2-3; clone_size: NA
cdr3_aa: CATSGVNTEAFF; cdr3_nt: TGTGCCACCAGTGGAGTGAACACTGAAGCTTTCTTT; d_call: NA; v_call: TRBV24-1; j_call: TRBJ1-1; clone_size: NA
cdr3_aa: CASSDSGNEKLFF; cdr3_nt: TGTGCCAGCAGTGATAGCGGGAACGAAAAACTGTTTTTT; d_call: NA; v_call: TRBV6-1; j_call: TRBJ1-4; clone_size: NA
cdr3_aa: CASSFGGMGGETQYF; cdr3_nt: TGCGCCAGCAGCTTCGGAGGGATGGGAGGGGAGACCCAGTACTTC; d_call: TRBD2; v_call: TRBV5-1; j_call: TRBJ2-5; clone_size: NA
cdr3_aa: CASSIRGYHNEQFF; cdr3_nt: TGTGCCAGCAGCATCCGGGGTTACCACAATGAGCAGTTCTTC; d_call: NA; v_call: TRBV27; j_call: TRBJ2-1; clone_size: medium-sized
cdr3_aa: CASNSLGSSYEQYF; cdr3_nt: TGTGCCAGCAACTCCCTGGGGAGTAGCTACGAGCAGTACTTC; d_call: NA; v_call: TRBV7-9; j_call: TRBJ2-7; clone_size: NA
cdr3_aa: CASSLTGRDTQYF; cdr3_nt: TGCGCCAGCAGCCTTACAGGGAGGGATACGCAGTATTTT; d_call: NA; v_call: TRBV4-1; j_call: TRBJ2-3; clone_size: NA
cdr3_aa: CASSLNGNTIYF; cdr3_nt: TGTGCCAGCAGCTTGAACGGAAACACCATATATTTT; d_call: NA; v_call: TRBV7-9; j_call: TRBJ1-3; clone_size: NA
cdr3_aa: CASSIGTGFVYPHQPQHF; cdr3_nt: TGTGCCAGTAGTATTGGGACAGGGTTCGTTTATCCACATCAGCCCCAGCATTTT; d_call: TRBD1; v_call: TRBV19; j_call: TRBJ1-5; clone_size: few
cdr3_aa: CASALRWTWGTEPQAFF; cdr3_nt: TGTGCCAGCGCCCTGAGGTGGACATGGGGGACAGAGCCTCAAGCTTTCTTT; d_call: TRBD1; v_call: TRBV28; j_call: TRBJ1-1; clone_size: few
cdr3_aa: CASSSGTTIAKNIQYF; cdr3_nt: TGTGCCAGCAGCTCCGGGACTACGATAGCCAAAAACATTCAGTACTTC; d_call: TRBD2; v_call: TRBV7-2; j_call: TRBJ2-4; clone_size: few
cdr3_aa: CASSPTGLALSTRGSYNEQFF; cdr3_nt: TGTGCCAGCAGTCCTACAGGACTAGCCTTAAGCACTCGTGGATCCTACAATGAGCAGTTCTTC; d_call: TRBD2; v_call: TRBV27; j_call: TRBJ2-1; clone_size: NA
cdr3_aa: CASSNQGTEGYTF; cdr3_nt: TGTGCCAGCAGCAACCAGGGAACTGAAGGCTACACCTTC; d_call: NA; v_call: TRBV7-9; j_call: TRBJ1-2; clone_size: NA
cdr3_aa: CSAKATGGYGYTF; cdr3_nt: TGCAGTGCCAAAGCCACAGGGGGCTATGGCTACACCTTC; d_call: TRBD1; v_call: TRBV20-1; j_call: TRBJ1-2; clone_size: few
cdr3_aa: CASSIDQGRGTEAFF; cdr3_nt: TGTGCCAGTAGTATAGACCAGGGACGGGGCACTGAAGCTTTCTTT; d_call: NA; v_call: TRBV19; j_call: TRBJ1-1; clone_size: NA
cdr3_aa: CASSEGLAGVTGQRNEQFF; cdr3_nt: TGTGCCAGCAGTGAAGGACTAGCGGGAGTGACGGGGCAACGCAATGAGCAGTTCTTC; d_call: TRBD2; v_call: TRBV6-1; j_call: TRBJ2-1; clone_size: NA
cdr3_aa: CASSQEAGSYGYTF; cdr3_nt: TGTGCCAGCAGCCAAGAGGCGGGGTCCTATGGCTACACCTTC; d_call: NA; v_call: TRBV4-2; j_call: TRBJ1-2; clone_size: NA
cdr3_aa: CASSAAGGTFYNEQFF; cdr3_nt: TGTGCCAGCAGTGCAGCGGGGGGTACGTTTTACAATGAGCAGTTCTTC; d_call: TRBD2; v_call: TRBV2; j_call: TRBJ2-1; clone_size: NA
cdr3_aa: CSVEDGLGPWETQYF; cdr3_nt: TGCAGCGTTGAAGATGGCCTTGGGCCTTGGGAGACCCAGTACTTC; d_call: NA; v_call: TRBV29-1; j_call: TRBJ2-5; clone_size: NA
cdr3_aa: CSARPGTGVLSNQPQHF; cdr3_nt: TGCAGTGCTAGACCCGGGACAGGGGTCCTTAGCAATCAGCCCCAGCATTTT; d_call: TRBD1; v_call: TRBV20-1; j_call: TRBJ1-5; clone_size: few
cdr3_aa: CSARDLRTGSGYIQYF; cdr3_nt: TGCAGTGCTAGAGATCTGAGGACAGGGAGTGGATACATTCAGTACTTC; d_call: TRBD1; v_call: TRBV20-1; j_call: TRBJ2-4; clone_size: NA
cdr3_aa: CASSISGRGLGEQYF; cdr3_nt: TGTGCCAGTAGTATAAGTGGCAGGGGCCTCGGCGAGCAGTACTTC; d_call: NA; v_call: TRBV19; j_call: TRBJ2-7; clone_size: NA
cdr3_aa: CASRPHGFSYNEQFF; cdr3_nt: TGTGCCAGCAGGCCCCACGGCTTCTCCTACAATGAGCAGTTCTTC; d_call: NA; v_call: TRBV6-1; j_call: TRBJ2-1; clone_size: NA
cdr3_aa: CASSLRLQETQYF; cdr3_nt: TGTGCCAGCAGCTTGAGACTACAAGAGACCCAGTACTTC; d_call: NA; v_call: TRBV7-9; j_call: TRBJ2-5; clone_size: few
cdr3_aa: CSASAAMNTEAFF; cdr3_nt: TGCAGTGCCAGCGCAGCCATGAACACTGAAGCTTTCTTT; d_call: NA; v_call: TRBV20-1; j_call: TRBJ1-1; clone_size: NA
cdr3_aa: CASSPGDTGELFF; cdr3_nt: TGTGCCAGCAGCCCCGGGGACACCGGGGAGCTGTTTTTT; d_call: NA; v_call: TRBV7-2; j_call: TRBJ2-2; clone_size: few
cdr3_aa: CASSLTGQGKEKPQHF; cdr3_nt: TGCGCCAGCAGCCTAACGGGACAGGGGAAAGAGAAGCCCCAGCATTTT; d_call: TRBD1; v_call: TRBV4-1; j_call: TRBJ1-5; clone_size: large
cdr3_aa: CASSFGTGLYEQYF; cdr3_nt: TGTGCCAGCAGCTTTGGGACAGGGCTCTACGAGCAGTACTTC; d_call: TRBD1; v_call: TRBV7-6; j_call: TRBJ2-7; clone_size: NA
cdr3_aa: CSARGGDRDTGELFF; cdr3_nt: TGCAGTGCTAGAGGAGGGGACAGGGACACCGGGGAGCTGTTTTTT; d_call: TRBD1; v_call: TRBV20-1; j_call: TRBJ2-2; clone_size: NA
cdr3_aa: CASSIASNQPQHF; cdr3_nt: TGTGCCAGTAGTATAGCCAGCAATCAGCCCCAGCATTTT; d_call: NA; v_call: TRBV19; j_call: TRBJ1-5; clone_size: few
cdr3_aa: CASSFYGSLRSYEQYF; cdr3_nt: TGTGCCAGCAGTTTTTACGGATCCTTAAGGTCCTACGAGCAGTACTTC; d_call: NA; v_call: TRBV6-2/TRBV6-3; j_call: TRBJ2-7; clone_size: NA
cdr3_aa: CASSLVGWGVDTQYF; cdr3_nt: TGTGCCAGCAGCTTAGTCGGCTGGGGGGTGGATACGCAGTATTTT; d_call: NA; v_call: TRBV7-8; j_call: TRBJ2-3; clone_size: NA
cdr3_aa: CASSLSTGTTQPQHF; cdr3_nt: TGTGCCAGCAGCTTATCAACAGGCACGACTCAGCCCCAGCATTTT; d_call: NA; v_call: TRBV7-2; j_call: TRBJ1-5; clone_size: few
cdr3_aa: CASSLVSSTEAFF; cdr3_nt: TGTGCCAGCAGTTTAGTGAGTAGCACTGAAGCTTTCTTT; d_call: NA; v_call: TRBV12-3/TRBV12-4; j_call: TRBJ1-1; clone_size: NA
cdr3_aa: CSASDAGGISYEQYF; cdr3_nt: TGCAGTGCTAGTGATGCAGGGGGTATCTCCTACGAGCAGTACTTC; d_call: TRBD1; v_call: TRBV20-1; j_call: TRBJ2-7; clone_size: medium-sized
cdr3_aa: CASSGGTGKIYEQYF; cdr3_nt: TGTGCCAGCAGTGGGGGGACAGGGAAAATCTACGAGCAGTACTTC; d_call: TRBD1; v_call: TRBV25-1; j_call: TRBJ2-7; clone_size: NA
cdr3_aa: CASRTVFSTDTQYF; cdr3_nt: TGCGCCAGCAGGACGGTGTTTAGCACAGATACGCAGTATTTT; d_call: NA; v_call: TRBV5-1; j_call: TRBJ2-3; clone_size: NA
cdr3_aa: CASIQYTQESTQYF; cdr3_nt: TGTGCCAGCATTCAGTACACCCAAGAGTCGACCCAGTACTTC; d_call: NA; v_call: TRBV2; j_call: TRBJ2-5; clone_size: NA
cdr3_aa: CASSQDRGQTQYF; cdr3_nt: TGCGCCAGCAGCCAAGACAGGGGGCAGACCCAGTACTTC; d_call: TRBD1; v_call: TRBV4-3; j_call: TRBJ2-5; clone_size: NA
cdr3_aa: CSATGGTPASVKGYTF; cdr3_nt: TGCAGTGCCACGGGGGGAACACCGGCGTCGGTGAAGGGCTACACCTTC; d_call: NA; v_call: TRBV20-1; j_call: TRBJ1-2; clone_size: NA
cdr3_aa: CASSSRDTGYF; cdr3_nt: TGTGCCAGCAGTTCAAGGGACACGGGGTACTTC; d_call: NA; v_call: TRBV28; j_call: TRBJ2-5; clone_size: NA
cdr3_aa: CASTGDSRETQYF; cdr3_nt: TGTGCCAGCACCGGGGACAGCCGGGAGACCCAGTACTTC; d_call: TRBD1; v_call: TRBV2; j_call: TRBJ2-5; clone_size: NA
cdr3_aa: CASSLAASEYWGEQFF; cdr3_nt: TGTGCCAGCAGCTTAGCGGCTAGCGAGTACTGGGGTGAGCAGTTCTTC; d_call: NA; v_call: TRBV7-2; j_call: TRBJ2-1; clone_size: NA
cdr3_aa: CSATIPGLGGKREFYEQYF; cdr3_nt: TGCAGTGCGACTATCCCGGGACTAGGGGGGAAGCGGGAGTTCTACGAGCAGTACTTC; d_call: TRBD2; v_call: TRBV20-1; j_call: TRBJ2-7; clone_size: NA
cdr3_aa: CASSWGQTNTEAFF; cdr3_nt: TGTGCCAGCAGCTGGGGGCAAACGAACACTGAAGCTTTCTTT; d_call: NA; v_call: TRBV5-5; j_call: TRBJ1-1; clone_size: NA
cdr3_aa: CASSPGDSNQPQHF; cdr3_nt: TGCGCCAGCAGCCCCGGAGACAGCAATCAGCCCCAGCATTTT; d_call: NA; v_call: TRBV4-1; j_call: TRBJ1-5; clone_size: NA
cdr3_aa: CASSLWQGENEQFF; cdr3_nt: TGTGCCAGCAGTTTATGGCAGGGTGAAAATGAGCAGTTCTTC; d_call: NA; v_call: TRBV27; j_call: TRBJ2-1; clone_size: NA
cdr3_aa: CASSESGRASTGELFF; cdr3_nt: TGTGCCAGCAGTGAGTCAGGGCGCGCGAGCACCGGGGAGCTGTTTTTT; d_call: NA; v_call: TRBV2; j_call: TRBJ2-2; clone_size: NA
cdr3_aa: CASASRETQYF; cdr3_nt: TGTGCCAGCGCCTCCAGAGAGACCCAGTACTTC; d_call: NA; v_call: TRBV6-2/TRBV6-3; j_call: TRBJ2-5; clone_size: NA
cdr3_aa: CATSRGTDTQYF; cdr3_nt: TGTGCCACCAGCAGGGGCACAGATACGCAGTATTTT; d_call: NA; v_call: TRBV15; j_call: TRBJ2-3; clone_size: few
cdr3_aa: CASSTPASNYGYTF; cdr3_nt: TGTGCCAGTAGTACTCCAGCCTCTAACTATGGCTACACCTTC; d_call: NA; v_call: TRBV19; j_call: TRBJ1-2; clone_size: NA